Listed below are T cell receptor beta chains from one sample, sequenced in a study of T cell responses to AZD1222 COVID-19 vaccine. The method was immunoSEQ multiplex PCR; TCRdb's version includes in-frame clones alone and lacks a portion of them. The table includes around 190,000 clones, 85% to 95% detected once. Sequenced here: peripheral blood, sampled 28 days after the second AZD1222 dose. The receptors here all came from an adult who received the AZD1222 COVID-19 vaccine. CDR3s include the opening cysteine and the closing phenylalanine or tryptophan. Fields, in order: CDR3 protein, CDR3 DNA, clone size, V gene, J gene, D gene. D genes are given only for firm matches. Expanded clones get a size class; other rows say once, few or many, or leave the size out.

CDR3: CASSSPRGGSNQPQHF; DNA: TGTGCCAGCAGTTCCCCTCGGGGGGGGAGCAATCAGCCCCAGCATTTT; size: .; V: TRBV27; J: TRBJ1-5; D: .
CDR3: CASSEGTSGGLDEQFF; DNA: TGTGCCAGCAGTGAAGGGACTAGCGGGGGACTAGATGAGCAGTTCTTC; size: .; V: TRBV25-1; J: TRBJ2-1; D: TRBD2
CDR3: CAAKKVSGSGTPETQYF; DNA: TGCGCCGCGAAAAAGGTATCGGGGAGCGGGACCCCAGAGACCCAGTACTTC; size: .; V: TRBV10-1; J: TRBJ2-5; D: TRBD2
CDR3: CASSSSSGGAYEQYF; DNA: TGTGCCAGCAGCTCCTCTAGCGGGGGGGCCTACGAGCAGTACTTC; size: once; V: TRBV7-2; J: TRBJ2-7; D: TRBD2
CDR3: CAINDRANYGYTF; DNA: TGTGCCATCAATGACAGAGCTAACTATGGCTACACCTTC; size: few; V: TRBV10-3; J: TRBJ1-2; D: .
CDR3: CASSQTSGLTNEQFF; DNA: TGCGCCAGCAGCCAGACTAGCGGGTTAACCAATGAGCAGTTCTTC; size: .; V: TRBV4-1; J: TRBJ2-1; D: TRBD2
CDR3: CASSAGQGGNQPQHF; DNA: TGTGCCAGCAGTGCCGGACAGGGCGGCAATCAGCCCCAGCATTTT; size: .; V: TRBV27; J: TRBJ1-5; D: TRBD1
CDR3: CASSFGLADVEKFF; DNA: TGCGCCAGCAGCTTCGGACTAGCTGATGTTGAGAAGTTCTTC; size: .; V: TRBV5-1; J: TRBJ2-1; D: TRBD2
CDR3: CASSVVRASATNEKLFF; DNA: TGTGCCAGCAGCGTAGTAAGGGCCTCTGCAACTAATGAAAAACTGTTTTTT; size: .; V: TRBV9; J: TRBJ1-4; D: .
CDR3: CASSLNLGPWEKLFF; DNA: TGTGCCAGCAGCTTAAACCTCGGACCGTGGGAAAAACTGTTTTTT; size: .; V: TRBV7-2; J: TRBJ1-4; D: .
CDR3: CASSPRLAGRATGELFF; DNA: TGTGCCAGCAGCCCCAGACTAGCGGGAAGAGCCACCGGGGAGCTGTTTTTT; size: .; V: TRBV5-4; J: TRBJ2-2; D: TRBD2
CDR3: CASSQAAAGEETQYF; DNA: TGCGCCAGCAGCCAAGCCGCGGCGGGAGAAGAGACCCAGTACTTC; size: .; V: TRBV4-1; J: TRBJ2-5; D: TRBD2
CDR3: CAIGGGGRTSYNEQFF; DNA: TGTGCCATCGGGGGGGGCGGGAGGACGTCCTACAATGAGCAGTTCTTC; size: .; V: TRBV10-3; J: TRBJ2-1; D: TRBD2
CDR3: CASSLALAGSYNEQFF; DNA: TGCGCCAGCAGCTTGGCCCTAGCGGGTTCCTACAATGAGCAGTTCTTC; size: .; V: TRBV5-1; J: TRBJ2-1; D: TRBD2
CDR3: CAGGRASTDTQYF; DNA: TGTGCCGGTGGGAGGGCCAGCACAGATACGCAGTATTTT; size: .; V: TRBV13; J: TRBJ2-3; D: TRBD2
CDR3: CASSVPAGNEQFF; DNA: TGTGCCAGCAGTGTTCCCGCAGGCAATGAGCAGTTCTTC; size: .; V: TRBV25-1; J: TRBJ2-1; D: .
CDR3: CASSSDRGPGNTIYF; DNA: TGTGCCAGCAGCTCAGACAGGGGGCCGGGAAACACCATATATTTT; size: once; V: TRBV7-2; J: TRBJ1-3; D: TRBD1
CDR3: CASSEEAGGRTEAFF; DNA: TGTGCCAGCAGTGAAGAAGCAGGGGGACGAACTGAAGCTTTCTTT; size: .; V: TRBV6-1; J: TRBJ1-1; D: TRBD1
CDR3: CASSLGRHSSYNSPLHF; DNA: TGTGCCAGCAGTCTGGGACGTCACAGCTCCTATAATTCACCCCTCCACTTT; size: .; V: TRBV27; J: TRBJ1-6; D: .
CDR3: CASSPGGELETQYF; DNA: TGTGCCAGCAGCCCCGGTGGGGAGCTAGAGACCCAGTACTTC; size: .; V: TRBV11-3; J: TRBJ2-5; D: .
CDR3: CASSLSANSDRGFYFTYNEQFF; DNA: TGCGCCAGCAGTCTTTCGGCAAATTCCGACAGGGGGTTTTATTTCACCTACAATGAGCAGTTCTTC; size: .; V: TRBV23-1; J: TRBJ2-1; D: TRBD1
CDR3: CASSLDGYNSPLHF; DNA: TGTGCCAGCAGCTTAGACGGCTATAATTCACCCCTCCACTTT; size: .; V: TRBV7-3; J: TRBJ1-6; D: .
CDR3: CASSKDRSNQPQHF; DNA: TGTGCCAGTAGCAAAGACAGGTCCAATCAGCCCCAGCATTTT; size: .; V: TRBV19; J: TRBJ1-5; D: .
CDR3: CATEGGSGNTIYF; DNA: TGTGCCACCGAGGGGGGATCTGGAAACACCATATATTTT; size: .; V: TRBV6-6; J: TRBJ1-3; D: .
CDR3: CASSMGGRGNTEAFF; DNA: TGTGCCAGCAGCATGGGTGGCAGGGGAAACACTGAAGCTTTCTTT; size: .; V: TRBV9; J: TRBJ1-1; D: .
CDR3: CASSRLEFYEQYF; DNA: TGTGCCAGCAGCCGACTAGAATTCTACGAGCAGTACTTC; size: .; V: TRBV4-2; J: TRBJ2-7; D: .
CDR3: CASSRGGSNQPQHF; DNA: TGTGCCAGCAGCCGTGGGGGGAGCAATCAGCCCCAGCATTTT; size: .; V: TRBV6-2/TRBV6-3; J: TRBJ1-5; D: .
CDR3: CASSVSGTGVHGYTF; DNA: TGTGCCAGCAGCGTCTCCGGGACAGGGGTCCATGGCTACACCTTC; size: .; V: TRBV11-3; J: TRBJ1-2; D: TRBD1
CDR3: CASSQDGGRGYTF; DNA: TGTGCCAGCAGCCAAGACGGAGGAAGGGGCTACACCTTC; size: .; V: TRBV14; J: TRBJ1-2; D: .
CDR3: CASSLASGGPIGSYEQYF; DNA: TGTGCCAGCAGCTTGGCTAGCGGGGGGCCAATTGGATCCTACGAGCAGTACTTC; size: once; V: TRBV7-2; J: TRBJ2-7; D: TRBD2
CDR3: CASSSNTGYYEQYF; DNA: TGTGCCAGCAGTTCCAACACAGGATACTACGAGCAGTACTTC; size: .; V: TRBV27; J: TRBJ2-7; D: .
CDR3: CASSRGGGQFF; DNA: TGTGCCAGCAGTCGCGGTGGGGGGCAGTTCTTC; size: .; V: TRBV7-9; J: TRBJ2-1; D: .
CDR3: CASSLNLWDRGYGYTF; DNA: TGTGCCAGCAGTTTAAACCTCTGGGACAGGGGCTATGGCTACACCTTC; size: .; V: TRBV27; J: TRBJ1-2; D: TRBD1
CDR3: CASSQEYPGHGADTQYF; DNA: TGCGCCAGCAGCCAAGAATATCCCGGTCATGGGGCGGATACGCAGTATTTT; size: .; V: TRBV4-1; J: TRBJ2-3; D: .
CDR3: CASSVAYKGSHTDTQYF; DNA: TGTGCCAGCAGCGTCGCCTACAAGGGATCCCACACAGATACGCAGTATTTT; size: .; V: TRBV13; J: TRBJ2-3; D: .
CDR3: CATSDMDSPLHF; DNA: TGTGCCACCAGTGACATGGATTCACCCCTCCACTTT; size: .; V: TRBV24-1; J: TRBJ1-6; D: .
CDR3: CASSVDYRADTQYF; DNA: TGTGCCAGCAGCGTAGATTACAGGGCAGATACGCAGTATTTT; size: .; V: TRBV9; J: TRBJ2-3; D: .
CDR3: CASSLSPASGGRQPQHF; DNA: TGTGCCAGTAGCCTTTCACCCGCCTCAGGGGGTAGGCAGCCCCAGCATTTT; size: .; V: TRBV19; J: TRBJ1-5; D: TRBD1
CDR3: CASSLATGGRYNSPLHF; DNA: TGTGCCAGCAGCTTAGCGACAGGGGGCAGATATAATTCACCCCTCCACTTT; size: .; V: TRBV7-2; J: TRBJ1-6; D: TRBD1
CDR3: CASSPRGLINSPLHF; DNA: TGTGCCAGCAGCCCCCGGGGACTCATAAATTCACCCCTCCACTTT; size: .; V: TRBV3-1/TRBV3-2; J: TRBJ1-6; D: .
CDR3: CASSLEGAGANVLTF; DNA: TGTGCCAGCAGCTTAGAGGGGGCTGGGGCCAACGTCCTGACTTTC; size: once; V: TRBV11-3; J: TRBJ2-6; D: .
CDR3: CASSRGQGNAKNIQYF; DNA: TGCGCCAGCAGCCGTGGACAGGGGAACGCCAAAAACATTCAGTACTTC; size: .; V: TRBV4-3; J: TRBJ2-4; D: TRBD1
CDR3: CASSLGERDTEAFF; DNA: TGTGCCAGCAGCCTCGGTGAAAGGGACACTGAAGCTTTCTTT; size: .; V: TRBV5-6; J: TRBJ1-1; D: .
CDR3: CSALPGQGQGYTF; DNA: TGCAGCGCCCTACCGGGACAGGGACAGGGCTACACCTTC; size: .; V: TRBV29-1; J: TRBJ1-2; D: TRBD1
CDR3: CASSGFRDSRNTEAFF; DNA: TGTGCCAGCAGTGGGTTCCGGGACTCCCGGAACACTGAAGCTTTCTTT; size: .; V: TRBV28; J: TRBJ1-1; D: .
CDR3: CASSVTVGGTEAFF; DNA: TGTGCCAGCAGCGTCACAGTGGGAGGCACTGAAGCTTTCTTT; size: .; V: TRBV9; J: TRBJ1-1; D: .
CDR3: CAWTGGSNQPQHF; DNA: TGTGCCTGGACAGGGGGGAGCAATCAGCCCCAGCATTTT; size: .; V: TRBV30; J: TRBJ1-5; D: TRBD1
CDR3: CASSPLSSYNSPLHF; DNA: TGTGCCAGTAGTCCTTTAAGCTCCTATAATTCACCCCTCCACTTT; size: once; V: TRBV19; J: TRBJ1-6; D: .
CDR3: CASSLDSGGGSSPLHF; DNA: TGTGCCAGCAGCTTAGATTCCGGGGGCGGGAGTTCACCCCTCCACTTT; size: .; V: TRBV11-2; J: TRBJ1-6; D: .
CDR3: CASSLADEQYF; DNA: TGTGCCAGCAGCTTGGCCGACGAGCAGTACTTC; size: .; V: TRBV5-5; J: TRBJ2-7; D: .
CDR3: CSARRVSGRLGYNEQFF; DNA: TGCAGCGCCCGGAGGGTTAGCGGGAGATTAGGATACAATGAGCAGTTCTTC; size: .; V: TRBV29-1; J: TRBJ2-1; D: TRBD2
CDR3: CASSDSGTGSYEQYF; DNA: TGCGCCAGCAGTGATAGCGGGACGGGATCCTACGAGCAGTACTTC; size: few; V: TRBV10-1; J: TRBJ2-7; D: TRBD2
CDR3: CASSYGLNEQFF; DNA: TGTGCCAGCAGCTATGGACTGAATGAGCAGTTCTTC; size: .; V: TRBV7-8; J: TRBJ2-1; D: .
CDR3: CATSGNGLRETQYF; DNA: TGTGCCACCAGCGGTAATGGACTCCGCGAGACCCAGTACTTC; size: .; V: TRBV15; J: TRBJ2-5; D: .
CDR3: CASSPPFGEQYF; DNA: TGTGCCAGCAGCCCACCTTTCGGCGAGCAGTACTTC; size: .; V: TRBV9; J: TRBJ2-7; D: .
CDR3: CASSTPKSLFYNEQFF; DNA: TGTGCCAGCAGCACTCCCAAAAGCTTATTTTACAATGAGCAGTTCTTC; size: .; V: TRBV7-9; J: TRBJ2-1; D: .
CDR3: CASSEPGNTIYF; DNA: TGTGCCAGCAGTGAACCCGGAAACACCATATATTTT; size: .; V: TRBV6-1; J: TRBJ1-3; D: .